Included here is one T cell receptor beta chain sequence, with context. No antigen is known for it. This entry belongs to a study of cytomegalovirus exposure and HLA in healthy donors. About the research overall: Across a few hundred genotyped donors, around 80% landed in the Caucasian-associated ancestry cluster.

Points from the study as a whole: Altogether, 150 to 200 TCR beta chains were recorded as cytomegalovirus-associated. HLA restriction was apparent for most CMV-associated TCR beta chains in a later analysis. The authors confirmed in vitro that three CMV-associated chains were specific for CMV antigens.

The germline V gene encodes CDR1 MNHEY and CDR2 SMNVEV (reference sequence). The CDR3 sequence is 13 residues long. V lost 5 bases and J lost 5, with 12 bases in between. Amplification used 60 Vbeta primers and 13 Jbeta primers. Some clones are missing from TCRdb's copy, which holds only in-frame ones; the method was immunoSEQ multiplex PCR. The sample comprises tens of thousands of clones, 65% to 80% of which are singletons, and under 3% rests with the top ten. The gene calls are TRBV27 and TRBJ1-2, with D maybe TRBD1 (5 bases). Sequencing was done on a sample of PBMCs. This sequence originates from a woman aged 25 to 39 in good health and CMV-seronegative. For the CDR3, the DNA is TGTGCCAGCAGTCCCCGGGGGGGTTATGGCTACACCTTC. Its translation is CASSPRGGYGYTF.